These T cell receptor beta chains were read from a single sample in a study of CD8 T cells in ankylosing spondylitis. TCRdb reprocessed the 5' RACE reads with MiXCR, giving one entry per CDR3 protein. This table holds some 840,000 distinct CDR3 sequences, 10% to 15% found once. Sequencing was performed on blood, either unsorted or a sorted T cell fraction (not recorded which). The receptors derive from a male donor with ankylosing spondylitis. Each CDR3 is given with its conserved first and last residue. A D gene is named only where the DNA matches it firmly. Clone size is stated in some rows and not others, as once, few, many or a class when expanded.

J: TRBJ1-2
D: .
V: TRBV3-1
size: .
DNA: TGTGCCAGCAGCCAAGTAGCAAAAAACTATGGCTACACCTTC
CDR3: CASSQVAKNYGYTF

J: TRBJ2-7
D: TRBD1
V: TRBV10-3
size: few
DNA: TGTGCCATCAGTGCTGGGACAGGTGTTACCTACGAGCAGTACTTC
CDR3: CAISAGTGVTYEQYF

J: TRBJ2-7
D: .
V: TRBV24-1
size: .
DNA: TGTGCCACCAGTGATCCGATAGGGCAGTACTTC
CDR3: CATSDPIGQYF

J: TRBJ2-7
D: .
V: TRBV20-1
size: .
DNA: TGCAGTGCTAGAGAAGTTCGGATCTCAAGGGAGCAGTACTTC
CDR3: CSAREVRISREQYF

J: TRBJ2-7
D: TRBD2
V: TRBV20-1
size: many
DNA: TGCAGTTCTACCCTTAGCGGGAGCGCCTACGAGCAGTACTTC
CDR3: CSSTLSGSAYEQYF

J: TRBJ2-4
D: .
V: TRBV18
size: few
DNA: TGTGCCAGCTCACCGGACTATCACCTAGCCAAAAACATTCAGTACTTC
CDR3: CASSPDYHLAKNIQYF

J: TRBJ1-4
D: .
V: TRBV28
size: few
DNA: TGTGCCAGCAGAGAATCGGGACGGCCCCTGGAAAAACTGTTTTTT
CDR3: CASRESGRPLEKLFF

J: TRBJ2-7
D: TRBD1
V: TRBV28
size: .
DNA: TGTGCCAGCAGTACCAGACTACAGGGGGCTACGTACGAGCAGTACTTC
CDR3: CASSTRLQGATYEQYF

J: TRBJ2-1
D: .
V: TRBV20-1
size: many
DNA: TGCAGTGCCCAATCCTGGGGTGGTTATAAATCCTACAATGAGCAGTTCTTC
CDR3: CSAQSWGGYKSYNEQFF

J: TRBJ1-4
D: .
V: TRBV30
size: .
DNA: TGTGCCTGGAGTAAGGGCAGGATGAGTGCTAATGAAAAACTGTTTTTT
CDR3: CAWSKGRMSANEKLFF

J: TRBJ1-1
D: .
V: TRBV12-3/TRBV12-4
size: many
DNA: TGTGCCAGCAGGGGAGGGGTGAACACTGAAGCTTTCTTT
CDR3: CASRGGVNTEAFF

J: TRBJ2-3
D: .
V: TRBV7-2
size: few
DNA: TGTGCCAGCAGCCTCGGAAGTTGGGTCCTGACAGATACGCAGTATTTT
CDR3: CASSLGSWVLTDTQYF

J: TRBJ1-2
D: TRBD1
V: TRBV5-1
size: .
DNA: TGCGCCAGCGATGAACCAGGGACAGGAGGAGGCTACACCTTC
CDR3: CASDEPGTGGGYTF

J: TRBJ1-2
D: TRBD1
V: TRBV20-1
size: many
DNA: TGCAGTGCGCCGACAGGGAGGTTGAGTGGCTACACCTTC
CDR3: CSAPTGRLSGYTF

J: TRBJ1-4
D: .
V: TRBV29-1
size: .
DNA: TGCAGCGTTGACCGCGGTATTAATGAAAAACTGTTTTTT
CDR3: CSVDRGINEKLFF

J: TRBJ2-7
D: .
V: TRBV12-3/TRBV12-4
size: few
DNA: TGTGCCAGCAGTTTAGCGGGCTGGGGGCGACCCTACGAGCAGTACTTC
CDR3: CASSLAGWGRPYEQYF

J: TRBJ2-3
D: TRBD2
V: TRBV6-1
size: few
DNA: TGTGCCAGCAGCATCGGGACTAGCGGGAGTACAGATACGCAGTATTTT
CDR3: CASSIGTSGSTDTQYF

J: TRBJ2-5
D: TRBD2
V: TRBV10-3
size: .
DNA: TGTGCCATCAGTGAGTCTGGACTAGCGGGGGCAAGCCAAGAGACCCAGTACTTC
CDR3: CAISESGLAGASQETQYF

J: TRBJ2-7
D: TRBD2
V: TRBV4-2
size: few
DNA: TGTGCCAGCAGCCAAGCATCGACTAGCGGGAGCTACGAGCAGTACTTC
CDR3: CASSQASTSGSYEQYF

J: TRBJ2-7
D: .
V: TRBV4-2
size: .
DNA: TGTGCCAGCAGCCAAGGGACTGTCGCCTACGAGCAGTACTTC
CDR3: CASSQGTVAYEQYF

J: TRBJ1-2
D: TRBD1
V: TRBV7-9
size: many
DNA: TGTGCCAGCAGCCCCTCGGACCTGACAGGGATCGAGGACTACACCTTC
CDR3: CASSPSDLTGIEDYTF

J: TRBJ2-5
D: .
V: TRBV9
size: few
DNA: TGTGCCAGCAGCGTAGAGTACCAAGAGACCCAGTACTTC
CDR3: CASSVEYQETQYF

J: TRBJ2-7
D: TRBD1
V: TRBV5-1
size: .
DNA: TGCGCCAGCAGCCCGCATGAGGGGGCCTCCTACGAGCAGTACTTC
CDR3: CASSPHEGASYEQYF

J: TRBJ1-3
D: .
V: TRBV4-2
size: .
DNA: TGTGCCAGCAGCCTAGAATGGACGGTTTCTGGAAACACCATATATTTT
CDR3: CASSLEWTVSGNTIYF

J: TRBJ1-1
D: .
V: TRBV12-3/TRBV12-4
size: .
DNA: TGTGCCAGCAATCCCATGGGAGGGGTCACTGAAGCTTTCTTT
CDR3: CASNPMGGVTEAFF

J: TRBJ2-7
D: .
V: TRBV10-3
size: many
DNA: TGTGCCATCAGTGTCGGGGACGAGCAGTACTTC
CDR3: CAISVGDEQYF

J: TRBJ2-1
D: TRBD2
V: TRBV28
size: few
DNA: TGTGCCAGCATAACGGCGGGAGAGGCAAATGAGCAGTTCTTC
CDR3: CASITAGEANEQFF

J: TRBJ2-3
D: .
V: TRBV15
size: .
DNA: TGTGCCACCAGCAGGGAACCGCTTACTAGCACAGATACGCAGTATTTT
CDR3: CATSREPLTSTDTQYF

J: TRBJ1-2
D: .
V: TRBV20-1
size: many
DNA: TGCAGTGCTAGCCCCCAATCCAGGGGCCGCTATGGCTACACCTTC
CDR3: CSASPQSRGRYGYTF

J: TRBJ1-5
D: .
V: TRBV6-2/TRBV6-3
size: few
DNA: TGTGCCAGCCAAGGCCTGATAGGTCAGCCCCAGCATTTT
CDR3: CASQGLIGQPQHF

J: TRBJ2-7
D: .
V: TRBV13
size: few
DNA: TGTGCCAGCAGCTCCCTCAGGAGGGGGTTCTACGAGCAGTACTTC
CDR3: CASSSLRRGFYEQYF

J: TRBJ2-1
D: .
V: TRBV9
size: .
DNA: TGTGCCAGCAGCGCGAGGGCCGGTGGGGAGCAGTTCTTC
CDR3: CASSARAGGEQFF

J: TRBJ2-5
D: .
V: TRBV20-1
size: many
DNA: TGCAGTGCTCCCAGGGGGGGAATCCAAGAGACCCAGTACTTC
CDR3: CSAPRGGIQETQYF

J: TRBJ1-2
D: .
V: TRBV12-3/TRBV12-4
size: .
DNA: TGTGCCAGCAGCCCAGGGACGTTCTATGGCTACACCTTC
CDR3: CASSPGTFYGYTF

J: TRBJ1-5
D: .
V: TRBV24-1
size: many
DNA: TGTGCCACCAGTGATCGCCAGGGGCAGCCCCAGCATTTT
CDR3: CATSDRQGQPQHF

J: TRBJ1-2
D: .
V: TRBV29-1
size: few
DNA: TGCAGCGTTGTAGGGAGGGGGGCCAACTATGGCTACACCTTC
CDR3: CSVVGRGANYGYTF